This passage covers 24 T cell receptor beta chains from one sample sequenced in a study of CD8 T cells in ankylosing spondylitis (dated by TCRdb to the late 2010s). What the study reported, not specific to this receptor: A TCR beta motif of 8 or 9 highly homologous amino acid variants appeared characteristic of blood from ankylosing spondylitis patients.

These receptors are not linked to any known antigen. Libraries were constructed by 5' RACE. The run used an Illumina HiSeq 2500. In TCRdb, the public reads were trimmed at Q25 with fastp and aligned with MiXCR, with productive beta chains retained. For every CDR3 protein sequence, its rows merge into one entry that carries the most common genes and DNA. The sample yields 700,000 to 850,000 distinct CDR3 sequences; 12% were counted once. Together, the top ten hold roughly 0.51% of the sample. Sequencing input: blood, either unsorted or a sorted T cell fraction (not recorded which). The receptors stem from a male donor with ankylosing spondylitis.

This clonotype was seen a few times. The chain carries TRBV15 and TRBJ2-3; possibly TRBD2 for D (5 bases). The CDR3 spans 15 residues. V was shortened by 5 bases and J by 2 bases, with 14 bases between the two germline ends. The germline gives CDR1 LNHNV, CDR2 YYDKDF (reference sequence). CDR3 residues: CATSSGLRTTDTQYF. The CDR3 nucleotides read TGTGCCACCAGCTCCGGACTGAGGACCACAGATACGCAGTATTTT.

This clonotype was detected ten times or more. The chain uses TRBV29-1 and TRBJ2-5; 7 bases agree with TRBD2. V lost 7 bases and J lost 5; bases outside the gene matches: 7. The CDR3 extends over 12 amino acids. The V gene's germline CDR1 is SQVTM and CDR2 ANQGSEA. CDR3 sequence (DNA): TGCAGCGCTATTCGGGGGGATGAGACCCAGTACTTC. It is translated as CSAIRGDETQYF.

The chain couples TRBV30 to TRBJ2-1, with D uncertain. The CDR3 is 11 residues long. Trimming took 5 bases from V and 4 from J, leaving 6 bases between them. Germline CDR1 GTSNPN, CDR2 SVGIG (reference sequence). The CDR3 here is CAWVSYNEQFF. Written as DNA, the CDR3 is TGTGCCTGGGTCTCTTACAATGAGCAGTTCTTC.

The chain recombines TRBV20-1 with TRBJ2-3, with D tentatively TRBD2 (5 bases). The CDR3 is 15 residues long. V lost 7 bases and J 1 base, leaving 18 bases between the germline ends. CDR1 is DFQATT, CDR2 SNEGSKA, per germline (reference sequence). The CDR3 loop is CSVSRTAVGTDTQYF. The CDR3 nucleotides read TGCAGTGTCTCGAGGACTGCGGTGGGCACAGATACGCAGTATTTT.

The sample holds a few counts of this clonotype. The chain combines TRBV20-1 with TRBJ2-7; tentative D call: TRBD1 (5 bases). V was clipped by 6 bases and J by 0 bases, with 15 bases between them. This CDR3 is built from 14 residues. The V gene's germline CDR1 is DFQATT and CDR2 SNEGSKA (reference sequence). The CDR3 spells CSAKTALPSYEQYF. The DNA of the CDR3 is TGCAGTGCGAAGACAGCTCTACCCTCCTACGAGCAGTACTTC.

This rearrangement joins TRBV28 to TRBJ2-1, with D tentatively TRBD2 (5 bases). V lost 5 bases and J lost 5, with 19 bases in between. Germline values: CDR1 MDHEN, CDR2 SYDVKM. The CDR3 runs to 16 residues. CDR3 sequence reads: CASSPYRGEWDNEQFF. CDR3 bases: TGTGCCAGCAGTCCCTATCGTGGGGAGTGGGACAATGAGCAGTTCTTC.

Ten or more counts support this clonotype. V is TRBV29-1 and J is TRBJ1-2; TRBD1 matches at 9 bases. The germline V gene encodes CDR1 SQVTM and CDR2 ANQGSEA. With V trimmed by 6 bases and J by 0 bases, 2 bases remained unmatched. The CDR3 is made up of 13 amino acids. CDR3 sequence reads: CSVQGASNYGYTF. The CDR3 DNA follows: TGCAGCGTACAGGGGGCCTCTAACTATGGCTACACCTTC.

This clonotype appeared many times. The chain carries TRBV20-1 and TRBJ2-1; D ambiguous. The CDR3 sequence is 15 residues long. V shed 2 bases and J shed 4 bases, with 15 bases lying between them. Germline V gives CDR1 DFQATT, CDR2 SNEGSKA (reference sequence). The CDR3 is CSARISAWGYNEQFF. The CDR3 nucleotides are TGCAGTGCTAGAATTTCGGCATGGGGTTACAATGAGCAGTTCTTC.

This clonotype showed up just a few times. The chain couples TRBV28 to TRBJ2-7; possibly TRBD1 or TRBD2 for D (6 bases each). The CDR3 contains 15 residues. Germline-derived CDR1 and CDR2 are MDHEN and SYDVKM. The V end lost 4 bases, the J end lost 3 bases, and 16 bases lay between the germline ends. The CDR3 sequence is CASSSLKGGLYEQYF. The CDR3 coding sequence is TGTGCCAGCAGTTCACTTAAAGGGGGACTCTACGAGCAGTACTTC.

This clonotype was picked up many times. The rearrangement links TRBV6-2 or TRBV6-3 to TRBJ1-5; 8 nucleotides agree with TRBD1. The germline V gene encodes CDR1 MNHEY and CDR2 SVGEGT. The length of the CDR3 is 19 residues. The V gene end was trimmed by 6 bases and the J gene end by 3 bases; junction bases not matched to a gene: 19. This chain's CDR3 is CASRPLSGTGGGNNQPQHF. CDR3 nucleotides: TGTGCCAGCAGACCCCTTTCCGGGACAGGCGGTGGTAACAATCAGCCCCAGCATTTT.

The chain combines TRBV6-1 with TRBJ1-2, with 11 nucleotides matching TRBD1. V shed 6 bases and J 10 bases; nucleotides not matched to a gene: 13. Per germline, CDR1 MNHNS and CDR2 SASEGT. The CDR3 spans 15 residues. The CDR3 spells CASRFNEGQGGDYTF. CDR3 nucleotides: TGTGCCAGCAGATTCAACGAGGGACAGGGGGGTGACTACACCTTC.

The gene calls are TRBV4-3 and TRBJ2-1; D gene unclear. The CDR3 consists of 15 residues. Germline CDR1 LGHNA, CDR2 YSLEER. V dropped 0 bases and J dropped 4 bases, with 10 bases sitting between them. The CDR3 loop is CASSQDMTFYNEQFF. CDR3 DNA sequence: TGCGCCAGCAGCCAAGATATGACCTTTTACAATGAGCAGTTCTTC.

V gene TRBV5-1 combines with J gene TRBJ2-2; 7 nucleotides align to TRBD1. CDR3 length: 15 residues. Unmatched junction bases numbered 5, after V lost 5 bases and J lost 1 base. The germline CDR1 and CDR2 sequences are SGHRS and YFSETQ. In DNA, the CDR3 is TGCGCCAGCAGACGGGGACAGAGGAACACCGGGGAGCTGTTTTTT. This encodes CASRRGQRNTGELFF.

This clonotype appeared a few times. The genes are TRBV5-1 and TRBJ2-7; D may match TRBD1 or TRBD2 (5 bases each). V lost 0 bases and J 6 bases, leaving 16 bases between the germline ends. The germline V gene encodes CDR1 SGHRS and CDR2 YFSETQ. This CDR3 comprises 15 residues. CDR3 loop: CASSLGRGESSEQYF. CDR3 coding DNA: TGCGCCAGCAGCTTGGGACGGGGCGAATCGAGCGAGCAGTACTTC.

The chain recombines TRBV25-1 with TRBJ2-5; 9 bases map to TRBD2. Germline CDR1 MGHDK, CDR2 SYGVNS. This CDR3 contains 14 residues. V shed 5 bases and J 1 base; nucleotides not matched to a gene: 2. In DNA, the CDR3 is TGTGCCAGCAGTCTAGCGGGGATCCAAGAGACCCAGTACTTC. Its translation: CASSLAGIQETQYF.

The rearrangement links TRBV10-3 to TRBJ1-1, with D perhaps TRBD1 (5 bases). In germline, CDR1 is ENHRY, CDR2 SYGVKD. Trimming cost V 11 bases and J 4 bases, with 20 bases left between them. The length of the CDR3 is 14 residues. CDR3 residues: CASSTGGWGTEAFF. As DNA, the CDR3 is TGTGCCTCTTCAACTGGGGGTTGGGGCACTGAAGCTTTCTTT.

The rearrangement joins TRBV4-2 to TRBJ2-5; TRBD1 matches at 8 bases. The V gene end was trimmed by 1 base and the J gene end by 0 bases; junction bases not matched to a gene: 4. The V gene's germline CDR1 is LGHNA and CDR2 YNFKEQ. The CDR3 is 16 residues long. CDR3 sequence reads: CASSQARTGHQETQYF. CDR3 nucleotides: TGTGCCAGCAGCCAAGCCCGGACAGGGCACCAAGAGACCCAGTACTTC.

The genes are TRBV29-1 and TRBJ2-3, with D perhaps TRBD1 (6 bases). Germline V gene sequence: CDR1 SQVTM, CDR2 ANQGSEA. V lost 4 bases, J lost 6 bases, and 14 bases lay in between. The CDR3 length is 13 residues. This CDR3 reads CSVGAGARDTQYF. CDR3 nucleotides: TGCAGCGTTGGGGCAGGGGCGCGGGATACGCAGTATTTT.

The genes are TRBV15 and TRBJ2-2; 12 bases are shared with TRBD2. The CDR3 has 19 residues. Looked up from germline, CDR1 is LNHNV and CDR2 is YYDKDF (reference sequence). The V gene end was trimmed by 3 bases and the J gene end by 7 bases; junction bases not matched to a gene: 15. The CDR3 DNA follows: TGTGCCACCAGCAGTACCCTTCCTAGCGGGAGGGCCCGGGTCGGGGAGCTGTTTTTT. It specifies CATSSTLPSGRARVGELFF.

The sample holds many counts of this clonotype. The chain has TRBV12-3 or TRBV12-4 and TRBJ1-2, with D hard to call. Between the trimmed V and J ends, which lost 6 bases and 5 bases, there was a span of 7 bases. CDR3 length equals 11 residues. The CDR3 reads CASSQRYGYTF. In DNA, the CDR3 is TGTGCCAGCAGCCAAAGATATGGCTACACCTTC.

This clonotype was seen many times. V gene TRBV29-1 combines with J gene TRBJ2-6; D gene uncertain. Germline V gene data show CDR1 as SQVTM and CDR2 as ANQGSEA. The CDR3 length is 15 residues. The V end lost 2 bases, the J end lost 0 bases, and 8 bases lay between the germline ends. CDR3 in DNA: TGCAGCGTTGAATATCGCTTCTCTGGGGCCAACGTCCTGACTTTC. As protein: CSVEYRFSGANVLTF.

This clonotype was observed a handful of times. This chain uses TRBV30 with TRBJ1-5; D gene uncertain. The V gene's germline CDR1 is GTSNPN and CDR2 SVGIG (reference sequence). This CDR3 region has 14 residues. Trimming shortened V by 4 bases and J by 0 bases, and 10 bases separated the two germline ends. CDR3 sequence reads: CAWTGGVSNQPQHF. The CDR3 coding sequence is TGTGCCTGGACAGGTGGGGTTAGCAATCAGCCCCAGCATTTT.

The chain is built from TRBV5-1 and TRBJ2-1; TRBD2 is a possible D gene (6 bases). The length of the CDR3 is 15 residues. Trimming shortened V by 5 bases and J by 2 bases, and 14 bases separated the two germline ends. The germline CDR1 and CDR2 sequences are SGHRS and YFSETQ. The CDR3 DNA sequence: TGCGCCAGCAGGGTTCAGCCGGGGGCCTACAATGAGCAGTTCTTC. This sequence encodes CASRVQPGAYNEQFF.

This clonotype was seen a handful of times. Written as DNA, the CDR3 is TGTGCCAGCAGCAAATATACAGGGGGTGGACCAGATACGCAGTATTTT. It specifies CASSKYTGGGPDTQYF. The chain uses TRBV7-3 and TRBJ2-3, with 8 bases aligning to TRBD1. Germline CDR1 and CDR2: SGHTA and FQGTGA. Losses at the gene ends were 5 bases for V and 4 bases for J; bases not matched to a gene: 11. CDR3 length equals 16 residues.